The present entry profiles one TCR beta chain with its context. Its antigen is unidentified. These data are taken from a study of T cell responses to AZD1222 COVID-19 vaccine. Findings of the study overall: Across spike, vaccine-associated CD4 TCRs were found, dominant at 160-218 and 743-854. Recipients of two AZD1222 doses showed rising Spike-specific TCR breadth and depth. Clonal diversity may have been underestimated, and the donors were mostly white British, with more females than males. Unmutated regions of variants are reportedly targeted by nearly half of spike-specific TCRs.

This CDR3 region has 14 residues. V lost 1 base and J 6 bases, leaving 10 bases between the germline ends. Per germline, CDR1 SGHTA and CDR2 FQGNSA. Produced via immunoSEQ multiplex PCR; TCRdb's table is partial and in-frame only. The table has about 66,000 clones, roughly 84% seen once. This material consisted of peripheral blood, taken on day 0 of AZD1222 vaccination. V is TRBV7-2 and J is TRBJ1-5; no definite D call. This sequence originates from an adult in good health. This CDR3 reads CASSLVGRGQPQHF. The CDR3 DNA is TGTGCCAGCAGCTTAGTCGGGAGAGGTCAGCCCCAGCATTTT.